The T cell receptor beta chain under discussion was sequenced for a study of T cell responses to AZD1222 COVID-19 vaccine. Study conclusions and caveats: When two AZD1222 doses had been given, Spike-specific TCR breadth and depth rose. Reports say nearly half of spike-specific TCRs go after unmutated variant regions.

Germline V gene sequence: CDR1 SQVTM, CDR2 ANQGSEA. The CDR3 loop spans 14 amino acids. V shed 4 bases and J shed 2 bases, with 15 bases lying between them. Data came from immunoSEQ multiplex PCR; TCRdb stores just in-frame clones and leaves some out. The data show tens of thousands of clones, around 90% seen once. Details on this clone: Antigen: not known.

The starting material was peripheral blood, obtained on day 0 of AZD1222 vaccination. The receptor was isolated from an adult in good health. V and J are TRBV29-1 and TRBJ2-7; no definite D call. The CDR3: CSVVVGSAAYEQYF. The CDR3 bases are TGCAGCGTTGTTGTGGGATCGGCGGCCTACGAGCAGTACTTC.